Below, 3 T cell receptor beta chains from the same sample are listed, as sequenced in a study of early T cells in non-severe SARS-CoV-2 infection. Using its own MiXCR run on the 5' RACE reads, TCRdb lists one record per CDR3 protein. This sample has some 67,000 distinct CDR3 sequences; roughly 10% occur once, and the top ten carry around 16%. The source was whole blood, collected at baseline. The receptors derive from an adult who was a healthcare worker with PCR-confirmed SARS-CoV-2 infection or an uninfected control (not recorded which).

The chain joins TRBV7-9 to TRBJ2-3; 10 bases line up with TRBD2. Germline CDR1 and CDR2: SEHNR and FQNEAQ (reference sequence). The V and J ends lost 5 bases and 2 bases, in that order; junction bases with no gene match: 10. The CDR3 consists of 17 residues. The CDR3 bases are TGTGCCAGCAGCCCCCTCAGGCTAGCGGGGGCCACAGATACGCAGTATTTT. Protein sequence: CASSPLRLAGATDTQYF.

The V and J genes are TRBV4-3 and TRBJ1-1; D perhaps matches TRBD1 (5 bases). The germline V and J ends were trimmed by 0 bases and 4 bases, with 27 bases remaining between them. Per the germline V gene, CDR1 is LGHNA and CDR2 is YSLEER. The length of the CDR3 is 20 residues. The CDR3 region has the DNA TGCGCCAGCAGCCAAGACAACCTCGGGCCCCGGGGCTGGACCTCCACTGAAGCTTTCTTT. Amino acids: CASSQDNLGPRGWTSTEAFF.

This clonotype turned up a few times. This chain links TRBV29-1 with TRBJ1-2, with 7 bases that match TRBD1. This CDR3 region has 12 residues. CDR1 and CDR2 (germline): SQVTM, ANQGSEA. V was pared by 5 bases and J by 5 bases, with 5 bases of the junction left unmatched. As DNA, the CDR3 is TGCAGCGTTCGCGGGACAGCATATGGCTACACCTTC. It is translated as CSVRGTAYGYTF. Full variable domain (rest looked up from reference TRBV29-1 and TRBJ1-2): SAVISQKPSRDICQRGTSLTIQCQVDSQVTMMFWYRQQPGQSLTLIATANQGSEATYESGFVIDKFPISRPNLTFSTLTVSNMSPEDSSIYLCSVRGTAYGYTFGSGTRLTVV.